These 15 T cell receptor beta chains share one sample of origin, sequenced in a study of T cell clones after liver transplantation. Repertoires were generated with immunoSEQ multiplex PCR, while TCRdb's copy carries only in-frame clones and drops some. The sample lists about 51,000 clones, 65% to 80% occurring once. The sample in question was CD4+ T cells from blood, obtained less than 70 months after liver transplant. The source of these receptors is a human patient who received a liver transplant. A share of the T cells may be of graft donor origin.

The chain is built from TRBV25-1 and TRBJ2-2; no clear D. The CDR3 is 17 residues long. The germline V gene has CDR1 MGHDK and CDR2 SYGVNS. Trimming cost V 3 bases and J 1 base, with 15 bases left between them. The DNA of the CDR3 is TGTGCCAGCAGTGACCGTTTGGGCCGATGGAACACCGGGGAGCTGTTTTTT. Amino acids: CASSDRLGRWNTGELFF.

The sample holds a few counts of this clone. The chain is built from TRBV28 and TRBJ1-2, with D possibly matching TRBD1 (6 bases). Germline loops: CDR1 MDHEN, CDR2 SYDVKM. The V end was cut by 7 bases, the J end by 8 bases, with 17 bases between. The CDR3 is 13 amino acids. The CDR3 DNA reads as TGTGCCAGCAACTGGGGGCGCTTAAGGGGCTACACCTTC. Its protein is CASNWGRLRGYTF.

The V gene is TRBV28, the J gene TRBJ1-4; D might be TRBD1 (6 bases). The CDR3 extends over 11 amino acids. V lost 2 bases to trimming and J lost 13 bases, with 8 bases between them. The germline V gene has CDR1 MDHEN and CDR2 SYDVKM. CDR3 sequence reads: CASSLRGGLFF. The DNA for the CDR3 is TGTGCCAGCAGTTTAAGAGGGGGACTGTTTTTT.

This clone was detected only a few times. The V and J genes are TRBV9 and TRBJ1-1; no definite D call. Trimming took 3 bases from V and 5 from J, leaving 11 bases between them. Germline V gene data show CDR1 as SGDLS and CDR2 as YYNGEE. The CDR3 spans 13 residues. The CDR3 DNA follows: TGTGCCAGCAGCGCCTCCCTAGGAACTGAAGCTTTCTTT. Its protein is CASSASLGTEAFF.

The chain couples TRBV28 to TRBJ2-7, with 8 bases fitting TRBD1. Germline CDR1 is MDHEN and CDR2 is SYDVKM. The CDR3 has 14 amino acids. Trimming at V came to 7 bases and at J to 3 bases, leaving 8 bases not matched to a gene. The CDR3 here is CASTAQGGGYEQYF. Here the CDR3 DNA reads TGTGCCAGCACCGCACAGGGGGGTGGCTACGAGCAGTACTTC.

The rearrangement joins TRBV2 to TRBJ2-1; a possible D gene is TRBD1 (5 bases). The CDR3 spans 12 residues. Per germline, CDR1 SNHLY and CDR2 FYNNEI. V lost 3 bases and J 10 bases, leaving 10 bases between the germline ends. CDR3 region: CASSDQGGEQFF. CDR3 DNA sequence: TGTGCCAGCAGTGACCAGGGTGGAGAGCAGTTCTTC.

This clone has just one count. This rearrangement joins TRBV5-1 to TRBJ2-3, with TRBD1 identical over 8 bases. Unmatched junction bases numbered 10, after V lost 3 bases and J lost 1 base. Germline V CDR1 and CDR2: SGHRS, YFSETQ. This CDR3 has 17 amino acids. CDR3 DNA sequence: TGCGCCAGCAGCTCGGACAGGGCGGGATACGGCACAGATACGCAGTATTTT. This sequence encodes CASSSDRAGYGTDTQYF.

The chain has TRBV11-1 and TRBJ2-7, with D perhaps matching TRBD1 (5 bases). The germline CDR1 and CDR2 sequences are SGHAT and FQDESV (reference sequence). V shed 1 base and J shed 3 bases, with 13 bases lying between them. CDR3 length equals 15 residues. The DNA of the CDR3 is TGTGCCAGCAGCTTAGAAGGGGCAGGTTACTACGAGCAGTACTTC. Residues: CASSLEGAGYYEQYF.

The chain employs TRBV14 and TRBJ2-5; possible D gene TRBD1, 6 bases. Germline CDR1 reads SGHDN; CDR2 reads FVKESK. The V end lost 3 bases, the J end lost 5 bases, and 10 bases lay between the germline ends. The CDR3 covers 13 residues. CDR3 nucleotides: TGTGCCAGCAGCCAGAATACAGGGGAGACCCAGTACTTC. It is translated as CASSQNTGETQYF. The full variable domain, rest sourced from reference TRBV14 and TRBJ2-5, is EAGVTQFPSHSVIEKGQTVTLRCDPISGHDNLYWYRRVMGKEIKFLLHFVKESKQDESGMPNNRFLAERTGGTYSTLKVQPAELEDSGVYFCASSQNTGETQYFGPGTRLLVL.

The chain is built from TRBV28 and TRBJ1-1, with D possibly TRBD1 on 5 matching bases. This CDR3 has 15 amino acids. Trimming cost V 3 bases and J 1 base, with 12 bases left between them. The germline V gene encodes CDR1 MDHEN and CDR2 SYDVKM. CDR3 DNA sequence: TGTGCCAGCAGTTTGCAGGGCGACGGGAACACTGAAGCTTTCTTT. This encodes CASSLQGDGNTEAFF.

This clone was seen at least ten times. The rearrangement joins TRBV30 to TRBJ1-2; 9 bases agree with TRBD1. Trimming took 6 bases from V and 6 from J; bases not matched to a gene: 8. The CDR3 is 13 residues long. CDR1 and CDR2 (germline): GTSNPN, SVGIG (reference sequence). CDR3 DNA: TGTGCCTGCCCCCGGGACAGGGCGGATGGCTACACCTTC. It yields the protein CACPRDRADGYTF.

The chain couples TRBV30 to TRBJ1-1; D is ambiguous. Trimming cost V 0 bases and J 1 base, with 3 bases left between them. The CDR3 runs 12 residues. The germline gives CDR1 GTSNPN, CDR2 SVGIG (reference sequence). The DNA for the CDR3 is TGTGCCTGGAGTGTACCGAACACTGAAGCTTTCTTT. Its translation: CAWSVPNTEAFF.

The chain combines TRBV30 with TRBJ1-1; D remains unclear. Germline V gene lookup returns CDR1 GTSNPN and CDR2 SVGIG (reference sequence). This CDR3 region has 14 residues. Trimming stripped 0 bases from V and 0 bases from J, with 8 bases between. The CDR3 spells CAWSVGQLNTEAFF. For the CDR3, the DNA is TGTGCCTGGAGTGTCGGGCAGCTGAACACTGAAGCTTTCTTT.

The gene calls are TRBV14 and TRBJ2-7; D gene ambiguous. This CDR3 comprises 11 residues. V gave up 5 bases and J gave up 11 bases, with 13 bases separating them. CDR1 is SGHDN, CDR2 FVKESK, per germline. The CDR3 is CASSNSGTKYF. DNA for the CDR3: TGTGCCAGCAGCAACAGTGGAACCAAGTACTTC.

The chain recombines TRBV5-1 with TRBJ2-3; 8 nucleotides agree with TRBD2. CDR3 length: 15 amino acids. Germline assignment: CDR1 SGHRS and CDR2 YFSETQ. J lost 6 bases, V lost 0 bases, and 6 bases had no gene match. CDR3 in amino acids: CASSLAGGPSDTQYF. The CDR3 DNA reads as TGCGCCAGCAGCTTGGCGGGGGGGCCCTCCGATACGCAGTATTTT.